The 14 T cell receptor beta chains listed next were all sequenced from one sample in a study of beta chain features in type 1 diabetes. Expressed TCRB transcripts were sequenced because the isolated RNA had all been reverse transcribed beforehand. TCRdb's table, derived via immunoSEQ multiplex PCR, lists solely in-frame clones and lacks some. The profile shows 200,000 to 250,000 clones, about 30% of them singletons. Material for sequencing was central memory CD4+ T cells from blood. Every receptor here comes from a man younger than 45 in good health.

This clone has a handful of counts. The chain is built from TRBV2 and TRBJ1-1, with D possibly matching TRBD1 (6 bases). V was clipped by 5 bases and J by 4 bases, with 14 bases between them. Germline assignment: CDR1 SNHLY and CDR2 FYNNEI. The CDR3 extends over 14 amino acids. The DNA of the CDR3 is TGTGCCAGCAGTCCCACAGGGAGGGTCACTGAAGCTTTCTTT. Translating it yields CASSPTGRVTEAFF.

V and J are TRBV6-1 and TRBJ1-5; no reliable D call. This CDR3 has 13 residues. Germline lookup yields CDR1 MNHNS and CDR2 SASEGT. V lost 9 bases and J 9 bases, leaving 18 bases between the germline ends. The CDR3 sequence is CASQDTAARPQHF. For the CDR3, the DNA is TGTGCCAGTCAAGACACGGCGGCGAGGCCCCAGCATTTT.

There are a few counts of this clone. The V gene is TRBV7-9, the J gene TRBJ2-1, with TRBD2 identical over 12 bases. Germline loops: CDR1 SEHNR, CDR2 FQNEAQ (reference sequence). CDR3 length equals 14 residues. After removal of 6 bases from V and 5 bases from J, the junction contained 2 bases not matched to a gene. The CDR3 spells CASRRLAGDNEQFF. The CDR3 DNA is TGTGCCAGCAGAAGACTAGCGGGAGACAATGAGCAGTTCTTC.

The table lists this clone with a few counts. The rearrangement uses TRBV10-3 and TRBJ2-2, with D maybe TRBD1 (5 bases). V lost 4 bases to trimming and J lost 1 base, with 10 bases between them. Germline lookup yields CDR1 ENHRY and CDR2 SYGVKD. The CDR3 consists of 15 residues. The CDR3 region has the DNA TGTGCCATCAGTGCCAGGGTTGAGAACACCGGGGAGCTGTTTTTT. Protein sequence: CAISARVENTGELFF.

This chain connects TRBV7-2 to TRBJ2-6; D not certain. The CDR3 runs 15 residues. Germline CDR1 reads SGHTA; CDR2 reads FQGNSA. Between the trimmed V and J ends, which lost 5 bases and 2 bases, there was a span of 10 bases. As DNA, the CDR3 is TGTGCCAGCAGCCCCCGGGTGGCTGGGGCCAACGTCCTGACTTTC. This sequence encodes CASSPRVAGANVLTF.

This rearrangement joins TRBV7-2 to TRBJ1-5; 9 nucleotides match TRBD1. Looked up from germline, CDR1 is SGHTA and CDR2 is FQGNSA. CDR3 length equals 17 residues. V lost 5 bases and J lost 0; bases outside the gene matches: 8. The CDR3 nucleotides read TGTGCCAGCAGCACATCCGGGACAGGGTATAGCAATCAGCCCCAGCATTTT. It specifies CASSTSGTGYSNQPQHF.

The table lists this clone with a few counts. The V and J genes are TRBV19 and TRBJ2-3; D unresolved. Germline V CDR1 and CDR2: LNHDA, SQIVND (reference sequence). CDR3 length equals 12 residues. V lost 4 bases, J lost 5 bases, and 7 bases lay in between. This CDR3 is CASSTTGDTQYF. The CDR3 region has the DNA TGTGCCAGTAGTACGACGGGAGATACGCAGTATTTT.

This clone has more than one count but fewer than ten. The chain combines TRBV5-4 with TRBJ1-1, with no clear D. From germline, CDR1 is SGHNT and CDR2 YYREEE (reference sequence). Trimming removed 7 bases at V and 1 base at J, with 11 bases between. The CDR3 is 13 residues long. CDR3 sequence (DNA): TGTGCCAGCCGTAGGACGGCGAACACTGAAGCTTTCTTT. Translated, it gives CASRRTANTEAFF.

This chain joins TRBV10-2 and TRBJ2-1, with 11 positions matching TRBD2. With V trimmed by 9 bases and J by 0 bases, 22 bases remained unmatched. The CDR3 is made up of 21 amino acids. CDR1 WSHSY and CDR2 SAAADI come from the germline V gene. CDR3 coding DNA: TGCGCCAGGATCGGGCGGCTAGCGGGAGGTCCGGCGATGAGCTCCTACAATGAGCAGTTCTTC. Translated: CARIGRLAGGPAMSSYNEQFF.

The chain couples TRBV30 to TRBJ1-2; no clear D gene. Per the germline V gene, CDR1 is GTSNPN and CDR2 is SVGIG (reference sequence). Trimming stripped 1 base from V and 7 bases from J, with 10 bases between. The CDR3 spans 12 residues. The CDR3 DNA reads TGTGCCTGGAGTGATGAAGGGTTTGGCTACACCTTC. The encoded protein is CAWSDEGFGYTF.

Only a few counts were recorded for this clone. V gene TRBV7-8 combines with J gene TRBJ2-5; D is uncertain. The CDR3 is made up of 18 amino acids. Germline V gene lookup returns CDR1 SGHVS and CDR2 FQNEAQ. Trimming took off 0 bases at V and 2 bases at J, with 19 bases between the two ends. DNA of the CDR3: TGTGCCAGCAGCTTAGCGTCGGCCAGACGTTTGGGGCAAGAGACCCAGTACTTC. It encodes CASSLASARRLGQETQYF.

The chain combines TRBV5-1 with TRBJ2-1; TRBD2 agrees at 10 bases. There are 15 residues in the CDR3. The V gene end was trimmed by 2 bases and the J gene end by 9 bases; junction bases not matched to a gene: 8. The germline CDR1 and CDR2 sequences are SGHRS and YFSETQ. The CDR3 DNA is TGCGCCAGCAGCTTTCTAGCGGGGGACCAGGGTGAGCAGTTCTTC. Amino acid sequence: CASSFLAGDQGEQFF.

The CDR3 region is CASSASGSPEAFF. In nucleotides, the CDR3 is TGTGCCAGCAGCGCATCGGGGAGCCCAGAAGCTTTCTTT. The J gene is TRBJ1-1, the V gene TRBV7-9; D gene ambiguous. Germline V CDR1 and CDR2: SEHNR, FQNEAQ (reference sequence). This CDR3 spans 13 amino acids. Trimming shortened V by 5 bases and J by 8 bases, and 15 bases separated the two germline ends.

This clone was observed a handful of times. This rearrangement joins TRBV7-2 to TRBJ2-5; D is unclear. Per germline, CDR1 SGHTA and CDR2 FQGNSA. V was trimmed by 5 bases and J by 0 bases, leaving 7 bases between them. The CDR3 totals 13 residues. CDR3 sequence: CASSREYQETQYF. The CDR3 DNA sequence: TGTGCCAGCAGCAGAGAGTACCAAGAGACCCAGTACTTC.